These 8 T cell receptor beta chains originate from one sample sequenced in a study of T cell responses to AZD1222 COVID-19 vaccine. Here immunoSEQ multiplex PCR was the method, and the copy in TCRdb shows in-frame clones only, minus some. This table holds 150,000 to 200,000 clones, approximately 94% found once. Sequencing was performed on peripheral blood, taken on day 0 of AZD1222 vaccination. The receptors come from an adult in good health.

The chain carries TRBV21-1 and TRBJ1-5. TRBV21-1 counts as a pseudogene. There are 15 residues in the CDR3. CDR3 sequence reads: CASSKALGIYQPQHF. CDR3 nucleotide sequence: TGTGCCAGCAGCAAAGCGCTAGGGATCTATCAGCCCCAGCATTTT.

The chain uses TRBV14 and TRBJ1-6, with D unresolved. Germline CDR1 SGHDN, CDR2 FVKESK. The CDR3 has 15 residues. V shed 4 bases and J shed 6 bases, with 13 bases lying between them. The chain's CDR3 is CASSRNRAFNSPLHF. The CDR3 coding sequence is TGTGCCAGCAGCCGAAACCGGGCCTTTAATTCACCCCTCCACTTT.

The chain carries TRBV10-3 and TRBJ2-7, with 7 bases that match TRBD1. From germline, CDR1 is ENHRY and CDR2 SYGVKD. The V segment lost 9 bases and the J segment 3 bases; nucleotides outside the gene matches: 17. CDR3 length: 16 residues. The CDR3 DNA follows: TGTGCCATTAAACCGGAAGGGGGCGGTATTTTCTACGAGCAGTACTTC. Residues: CAIKPEGGGIFYEQYF.

V and J are TRBV20-1 and TRBJ1-2; 9 nucleotides line up with TRBD1. This CDR3 region has 11 residues. Germline V CDR1 and CDR2: DFQATT, SNEGSKA (reference sequence). Trimming at V came to 5 bases and at J to 8 bases, leaving 3 bases not matched to a gene. CDR3 bases: TGCAGTGCTCACAGGGGGCGAGGCTACACCTTC. As protein: CSAHRGRGYTF.

This clone ranks as medium-sized. The chain joins TRBV5-1 to TRBJ1-1, with 7 bases that match TRBD1. This CDR3 has 18 residues. CDR1 and CDR2 (germline): SGHRS, YFSETQ. The V segment lost 4 bases and the J segment 0 bases; nucleotides outside the gene matches: 15. The CDR3 DNA reads as TGCGCCAGCAGCCCGCGAACCAGTGGACAGGACATGAACACTGAAGCTTTCTTT. Translated, it gives CASSPRTSGQDMNTEAFF.

The J gene is TRBJ2-1, the V gene TRBV9; D may be TRBD2 (6 bases). The CDR3 covers 16 residues. Looked up from germline, CDR1 is SGDLS and CDR2 is YYNGEE. Trimming took 0 bases from V and 8 from J, leaving 18 bases between them. The CDR3 DNA follows: TGTGCCAGCAGCGTAGGACTAGACCCCTCCTGGGATGAGCAGTTCTTC. Protein product: CASSVGLDPSWDEQFF. The full variable domain, rest sourced from reference TRBV9 and TRBJ2-1, is DSGVTQTPKHLITATGQRVTLRCSPRSGDLSVYWYQQSLDQGLQFLIQYYNGEERAKGNILERFSAQQFPDLHSELNLSSLELGDSALYFCASSVGLDPSWDEQFFGPGTRLTVL.

This sequence joins TRBV6-2 or TRBV6-3 and TRBJ1-3; possible D gene TRBD1, 6 bases. The V gene lost 8 bases and the J gene lost 4 bases, with 18 bases spanning the gap. The CDR3 has 15 amino acids. The V gene's germline CDR1 is MNHEY and CDR2 SVGEGT. CDR3 bases: TGTGCCAGCGGCTACTCCGGGACAAAAGGAAACACCATATATTTT. Translation gives CASGYSGTKGNTIYF.

J is TRBJ2-2 and V is TRBV29-1; D possibly corresponds to TRBD1 (6 bases). The CDR3 covers 13 residues. The V end was cut by 7 bases, the J end by 0 bases, with 9 bases between. CDR1 is SQVTM and CDR2 is ANQGSEA in the germline V gene. The CDR3 region is CSARTANTGELFF. CDR3 bases: TGCAGCGCTCGGACAGCGAACACCGGGGAGCTGTTTTTT.